This T cell receptor beta chain was found in a study of early T cells in non-severe SARS-CoV-2 infection. As part of library construction, unique molecular identifiers were attached to individual cDNA molecules. One entry per CDR3 protein, called by TCRdb with MiXCR from the 5' RACE reads. The sample holds around 70,000 distinct CDR3 sequences, 15% to 19% seen once. The CDR3 extends over 15 amino acids. The V gene lost 0 bases and the J gene lost 3 bases, with 12 bases spanning the gap. Germline CDR1 is LGHNA and CDR2 is YSLEER. This clonotype was counted ten times or more. This TCR derives from an adult who was a healthcare worker with PCR-confirmed SARS-CoV-2 infection or an uninfected control (not recorded which). V usage is TRBV4-3 and J usage is TRBJ2-7; perhaps TRBD2 as D (5 bases). The specimen sequenced was whole blood. This chain's CDR3 is CASSQETKRSYEQYF. The CDR3 DNA reads as TGCGCCAGCAGCCAAGAGACTAAGCGGAGCTACGAGCAGTACTTC.